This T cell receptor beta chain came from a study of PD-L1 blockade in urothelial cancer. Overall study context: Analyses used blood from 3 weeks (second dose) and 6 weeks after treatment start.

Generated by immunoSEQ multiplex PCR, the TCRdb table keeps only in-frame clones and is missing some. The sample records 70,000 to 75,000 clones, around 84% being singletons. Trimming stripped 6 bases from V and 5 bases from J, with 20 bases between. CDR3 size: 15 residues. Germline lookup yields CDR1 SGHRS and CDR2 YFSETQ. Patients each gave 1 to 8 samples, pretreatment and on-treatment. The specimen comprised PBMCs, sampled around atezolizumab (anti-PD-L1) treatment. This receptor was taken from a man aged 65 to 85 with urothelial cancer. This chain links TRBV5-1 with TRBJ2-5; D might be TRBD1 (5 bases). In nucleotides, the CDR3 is TGCGCCAGCAACCGGGCCCAGGGTGAAGGCGAGACCCAGTACTTC. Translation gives CASNRAQGEGETQYF.